The 13 T cell receptor beta chains below were found in one sample sequenced in a study of radiation and T cells in renal cell carcinoma. Sample time point: baseline pretreatment blood. Treatment of the sample: 15 Gy SBRT to primary tumor, nephrectomy 4 weeks later. Sequenced by immunoSEQ multiplex PCR; TCRdb stores in-frame clones only, minus some. Here the sample spans about 130,000 clones, about 88% being singletons. This sample comprised blood, obtained from a patient whose treatment included radiotherapy and nephrectomy. These receptors were collected from a woman in her forties or fifties with renal cell carcinoma.

V gene TRBV6-6 combines with J gene TRBJ1-1, with 9 bases aligning to TRBD1. The CDR3 runs 14 residues. After removal of 4 bases from V and 6 bases from J, the junction contained 6 bases not matched to a gene. Germline V gene sequence: CDR1 MNHNY, CDR2 SVGAGI (reference sequence). CDR3 protein: CASSWDRVGAEAFF. For the CDR3, the DNA is TGTGCCAGCAGTTGGGACAGGGTCGGCGCTGAAGCTTTCTTT.

This chain links TRBV4-1 with TRBJ2-7; TRBD1 aligns across 8 bases. J gave up 3 bases and V 1 base, and 5 bases lay outside the gene matches. Germline CDR1 reads MGHRA; CDR2 reads YSYEKL. The CDR3 runs to 15 residues. In nucleotides, the CDR3 is TGCGCCAGCAGCCAAGGGTTGGACAGGGTCTACGAGCAGTACTTC. It encodes CASSQGLDRVYEQYF.

This sequence joins TRBV19 and TRBJ1-1; 8 bases are a match to TRBD1. CDR3 length: 13 amino acids. Germline V gene data show CDR1 as LNHDA and CDR2 as SQIVND (reference sequence). Trimming removed 4 bases from V and 8 bases from J; junction bases left unmatched: 6. This CDR3 is CASSKDRAWEAFF. Written as DNA, the CDR3 is TGTGCCAGTAGTAAGGACAGGGCCTGGGAAGCTTTCTTT.

This clone came up once. V usage is TRBV27 and J usage is TRBJ2-7, with TRBD1 matching 9 bases. Germline assignment: CDR1 MNHEY and CDR2 SMNVEV (reference sequence). V shed 6 bases and J 3 bases; nucleotides not matched to a gene: 3. This CDR3 comprises 13 residues. The CDR3 DNA is TGTGCCAGCAGCGACAGGGGGATCTACGAGCAGTACTTC. It codes for CASSDRGIYEQYF.

Here the CDR3 reads CASANNYNEQFF. The CDR3 coding sequence is TGTGCCAGCGCCAACAACTACAATGAGCAGTTCTTC. The rearrangement uses TRBV9 and TRBJ2-1; D call uncertain. V gave up 7 bases and J gave up 3 bases, with 8 bases separating them. The CDR3 loop spans 12 amino acids. Per the germline V gene, CDR1 is SGDLS and CDR2 is YYNGEE.

A note on this clone: Other nucleotide sequences from this sample produce the same CDR3. This chain uses TRBV30 with TRBJ1-1; unclear D gene. Germline CDR1 is GTSNPN and CDR2 is SVGIG (reference sequence). This CDR3 spans 11 amino acids. V was trimmed by 4 bases and J by 1 base, leaving 4 bases between them. In DNA form, the CDR3 reads TGTGCCTGGAAGGCGAACACTGAAGCTTTCTTT. This encodes CAWKANTEAFF.

This chain joins TRBV21-1 and TRBJ1-6. TRBV21-1 is recorded as a pseudogene. The CDR3 contains 16 residues. Here the CDR3 reads CASSKARGNLNSPLHF. DNA of the CDR3: TGTGCCAGCAGCAAAGCGCGGGGAAACCTGAATTCACCCCTCCACTTT.

The rearrangement joins TRBV4-2 to TRBJ1-2; possible D gene TRBD1, 5 bases. V dropped 4 bases and J dropped 7 bases, with 16 bases sitting between them. This CDR3 contains 14 residues. Germline CDR1 LGHNA, CDR2 YNFKEQ. CDR3: CASSPTGVAGGYTF. The CDR3 coding sequence is TGTGCCAGCAGCCCGACGGGGGTGGCGGGTGGCTACACCTTC.

The chain is built from TRBV5-6 and TRBJ1-5, with unresolved D. This CDR3 region has 15 residues. The V end lost 1 base, the J end lost 4 bases, and 12 bases lay between the germline ends. The germline V gene encodes CDR1 SGHDT and CDR2 YYEEEE. CDR3 DNA sequence: TGTGCCAGCAGCTTGCAACGGCTCGCGAATCAGCCCCAGCATTTT. Protein product: CASSLQRLANQPQHF.

This chain links TRBV7-9 with TRBJ1-2, with D hard to call. Germline V lookup: CDR1 SEHNR, CDR2 FQNEAQ (reference sequence). Trimming removed 3 bases from V and 8 bases from J, with 16 bases in between. The length of the CDR3 is 14 residues. CDR3: CASSFQGRYGGYTF. CDR3 sequence (DNA): TGTGCCAGCAGCTTTCAAGGGAGGTATGGGGGCTACACCTTC. Full variable domain (remainder filled in from reference TRBV7-9 and TRBJ1-2): DTGVSQNPRHKITKRGQNVTFRCDPISEHNRLYWYRQTLGQGPEFLTYFQNEAQLEKSRLLSDRFSAERPKGSFSTLEIQRTEQGDSAMYLCASSFQGRYGGYTFGSGTRLTVV.

This clone was picked up one time. The chain couples TRBV7-8 to TRBJ1-4; 7 bases are a match to TRBD1. Per germline, CDR1 SGHVS and CDR2 FQNEAQ. V was pared by 4 bases and J by 8 bases, with 7 bases of the junction left unmatched. The CDR3 is made up of 14 amino acids. CDR3 sequence: CASSWDRLSEKLFF. The CDR3 DNA follows: TGTGCCAGCAGCTGGGACAGATTAAGCGAAAAACTGTTTTTT.

The rearrangement joins TRBV4-3 to TRBJ1-6; D unclear. Germline CDR1 LGHNA, CDR2 YSLEER. The CDR3 runs 13 residues. V was pared by 0 bases and J by 6 bases, with 3 bases between. This CDR3 is CASSQDFNSPLHF. CDR3 bases: TGCGCCAGCAGCCAAGATTTTAATTCACCCCTCCACTTT.

J is TRBJ2-5 and V is TRBV4-3, with TRBD2 matching over 9 bases. V gave up 2 bases and J gave up 4 bases; unmatched junction bases: 11. The CDR3 consists of 17 residues. Germline CDR1 and CDR2: LGHNA and YSLEER. DNA of the CDR3: TGCGCCAGCAGCCAAATCCTTAGCGGGGGACTTGGAGAGACCCAGTACTTC. It yields the protein CASSQILSGGLGETQYF.